This entry lists 18 T cell receptor beta chains sequenced from one sample in a study of T cell repertoires in cytomegalovirus infection. MiXCR was run by TCRdb on the reads, yielding one entry per CDR3 protein. Here the sample spans 250,000 or so distinct CDR3 sequences, more than 15% being singletons. Sample: CD8+ T cells from PBMCs. The receptor set was obtained from a human donor in good health (CMV status not recorded). Some clones in this sample may be carry-over from other donors' samples.

The rearrangement joins TRBV28 to TRBJ2-7; TRBD1 matches 7 bases. V gave up 3 bases and J gave up 1 base; unmatched junction bases: 6. This CDR3 contains 15 residues. Germline CDR1 MDHEN, CDR2 SYDVKM. CDR3 bases: TGTGCCAGCAGTTTTAACGGACAGGAGTCCTACGAGCAGTACTTC. Translating it yields CASSFNGQESYEQYF.

The chain is built from TRBV4-3 and TRBJ1-6; no firm D call. The CDR3 length is 15 residues. V was shortened by 4 bases and J by 0 bases, with 7 bases between the two germline ends. CDR1 and CDR2 (germline): LGHNA, YSLEER. The CDR3 region is CASSLGGSYNSPLHF. The DNA for the CDR3 is TGCGCCAGCAGCCTGGGCGGCTCCTATAATTCACCCCTCCACTTT.

This clonotype was counted only a few times. The gene calls are TRBV4-1 and TRBJ1-1; D gene unclear. Trimming took 5 bases from V and 5 from J, leaving 12 bases between them. Germline V CDR1 and CDR2: MGHRA, YSYEKL. The CDR3 contains 13 residues. The chain's CDR3 is CASSIQRWTEAFF. In nucleotides, the CDR3 is TGCGCCAGCAGCATACAGAGGTGGACTGAAGCTTTCTTT.

The chain uses TRBV28 and TRBJ1-4; D gene ambiguous. Trimming left V 2 bases short and J 0 bases short, with 13 bases between. Germline CDR1 reads MDHEN; CDR2 reads SYDVKM. The CDR3 consists of 17 residues. CDR3 residues: CASSLVLVRPTNEKLFF. The CDR3 DNA reads TGTGCCAGCAGTTTAGTCCTTGTCCGGCCAACTAATGAAAAACTGTTTTTT.

This clonotype came up many times. The genes are TRBV5-1 and TRBJ2-7; tentatively, D is TRBD1 (7 bases). V was pared by 3 bases and J by 3 bases, with 16 bases between. CDR1 and CDR2 from the germline V gene are SGHRS and YFSETQ. This CDR3 comprises 15 residues. The CDR3 loop reads CASSYYRGGFYEQYF. CDR3 nucleotide sequence: TGCGCCAGCAGCTACTACAGGGGAGGATTCTACGAGCAGTACTTC.

The V gene is TRBV12-3 or TRBV12-4, the J gene TRBJ1-1; D gene unclear. The CDR3 contains 13 residues. V dropped 3 bases and J dropped 1 base, with 6 bases sitting between them. CDR3 bases: TGTGCCAGCAGTTTCTCACGGAACACTGAAGCTTTCTTT. This translates into CASSFSRNTEAFF.

This clonotype was detected ten times or more. The genes are TRBV7-6 and TRBJ2-5; maybe TRBD1 (6 bases). The V end was cut by 3 bases, the J end by 1 base, with 27 bases between. This CDR3 comprises 20 residues. The V gene's germline CDR1 is SGHVS and CDR2 FNYEAQ. The DNA of the CDR3 is TGTGCCAGCAGCTTTAATAGTGGGACCTTCAGGGGAGAAAGCCAAGAGACCCAGTACTTC. It encodes CASSFNSGTFRGESQETQYF.

Note on this clonotype: A much larger clone lies one base from this, so it may be a read error. This chain connects TRBV6-1 to TRBJ2-7, with 10 nucleotides matching TRBD2. CDR3 length: 14 residues. The V gene's germline CDR1 is MNHNS and CDR2 SASEGT. V was clipped by 6 bases and J by 2 bases; unmatched bases: 4. The CDR3 reads CASRRGLATYEQYF. The CDR3 DNA reads TGTGCCAGCAGAAGGGGACTAGCGACCTACGAGCAGTACTTC.

About this clonotype itself: This sequence may be a read error, since a much larger clone differs from it by one base. This chain uses TRBV6-2 or TRBV6-3 with TRBJ1-1; D perhaps matches TRBD1 (5 bases). This CDR3 has 11 amino acids. Germline assignment: CDR1 MNHEY and CDR2 SVGEGT. As DNA, the CDR3 is TGTGCCGGCAGGGTGAGGAATGAAGCTTTCTTT. Protein sequence: CAGRVRNEAFF.

The rearrangement links TRBV7-9 to TRBJ2-3; 7 bases fit TRBD1. The CDR3 is made up of 18 amino acids. Germline CDR1 reads SEHNR; CDR2 reads FQNEAQ (reference sequence). The junction had 12 bases not matched to a gene; V was cut back by 2 bases and J by 1 base. The DNA for the CDR3 is TGTGCCAGCAGCTTATTATACTCTGATACAGGGGGCACAGATACGCAGTATTTT. Amino acid sequence: CASSLLYSDTGGTDTQYF.

This clonotype was seen many times. V usage is TRBV11-2 and J usage is TRBJ1-1; D is unresolved. The CDR3 is 14 amino acids. Germline values: CDR1 SGHAT, CDR2 FQNNGV. Trimming pared 0 bases from V and 8 bases from J, leaving 13 bases between. The CDR3 DNA follows: TGTGCCAGCAGCTTAGAGTTGTCAGGCATGGAAGCTTTCTTT. Its protein product is CASSLELSGMEAFF.

This clonotype was counted a few times. The rearrangement links TRBV2 to TRBJ2-7; a weak D match, TRBD1 (7 bases). The germline CDR1 and CDR2 sequences are SNHLY and FYNNEI. Trimming took 2 bases from V and 0 from J, leaving 26 bases between them. CDR3 length: 20 residues. The chain's CDR3 is CASSEPLDREVESSSYEQYF. The CDR3, as DNA: TGTGCCAGCAGTGAACCTCTAGACAGGGAGGTCGAGTCGAGCTCCTACGAGCAGTACTTC. Filled out from reference TRBV2 and TRBJ2-7, the complete variable domain reads EPEVTQTPSHQVTQMGQEVILRCVPISNHLYFYWYRQILGQKVEFLVSFYNNEISEKSEIFDDQFSVERPDGSNFTLKIRSTKLEDSAMYFCASSEPLDREVESSSYEQYFGPGTRLTVT.

This clonotype showed up many times. This chain joins TRBV28 and TRBJ2-2, with D perhaps matching TRBD1 or TRBD2 (5 bases each). This CDR3 region has 15 residues. In germline, CDR1 is MDHEN, CDR2 SYDVKM. V was clipped by 10 bases and J by 0 bases, with 15 bases between them. CDR3 nucleotide sequence: TGTGCCATCCAAACCGGGACGGCGAACACCGGGGAGCTGTTTTTT. This translates into CAIQTGTANTGELFF.

The rearrangement uses TRBV24-1 and TRBJ2-1; TRBD2 aligns across 9 bases. CDR3 length: 15 residues. Per germline, CDR1 KGHDR and CDR2 SFDVKD. V lost 1 base and J lost 5; bases outside the gene matches: 2. The CDR3 coding sequence is TGTGCCACCAGTGATTTCCCTAGCGGGGACAATGAGCAGTTCTTC. It codes for CATSDFPSGDNEQFF.

This clonotype was seen at least ten times. V is TRBV7-8 and J is TRBJ2-7; D uncertain. The length of the CDR3 is 14 residues. Germline CDR1 SGHVS, CDR2 FQNEAQ. Trimming removed 4 bases from V and 4 bases from J, with 14 bases in between. This CDR3 is CASSSSAGPYEQYF. The CDR3 region has the DNA TGTGCCAGCAGCTCGTCCGCCGGGCCTTACGAGCAGTACTTC.

A note on this clonotype: A read error may produce the germline difference seen at one junction end. The chain joins TRBV6-1 to TRBJ2-2, with 7 bases lining up with TRBD1. The CDR3 covers 17 residues. Germline V gene lookup returns CDR1 MNHNS and CDR2 SASEGT. For the CDR3, the DNA is TGTGCCAACAGTTACTATGGGGGACAGAGCAACACCGGGGAGCTGTTTTTT. This gives the protein CANSYYGGQSNTGELFF.

This clonotype was counted ten times or more. The chain links TRBV7-9 to TRBJ2-3, with 7 bases fitting TRBD2. Germline values: CDR1 SEHNR, CDR2 FQNEAQ (reference sequence). The CDR3 runs 16 residues. V was pared by 4 bases and J by 6 bases, with 13 bases of the junction left unmatched. Here the CDR3 DNA reads TGTGCCAGCAGCTCCCCAGCGGGGACCAGACCTGATACGCAGTATTTT. This translates into CASSSPAGTRPDTQYF.

In regard to this clonotype: The junction shows a germline mismatch at one end, possibly a read error. V and J are TRBV29-1 and TRBJ2-1, with TRBD1 matching over 7 bases. This CDR3 comprises 17 residues. Germline CDR1 SQVTM, CDR2 ANQGSEA. CDR3 protein: CSVEGRTGMSSYNEQLF. The CDR3 nucleotides are TGCAGCGTTGAAGGGCGGACAGGAATGAGCTCCTACAATGAGCAGCTCTTC.